The 7 T cell receptor beta chains given below trace back to one sample, sequenced in a study of neurological immune-mediated disorders. TCRdb re-analysed the 5' RACE reads in MiXCR, keeping a single row per CDR3 protein. The table records 35,000 to 50,000 distinct CDR3 sequences, 2.5% of them present only once. The sequencing sample was made of PBMCs. The origin of the receptors is a man in his fifties or sixties with multiple sclerosis.

A single count supports this clonotype. V and J are TRBV2 and TRBJ1-5; D might be TRBD1 (5 bases). Trimming cost V 3 bases and J 7 bases, with 10 bases left between them. CDR1 is SNHLY, CDR2 FYNNEI, per germline. This CDR3 comprises 13 residues. The CDR3 nucleotides read TGTGCCAGCAGTGATAGGGACGGCCAGCCCCAGCATTTT. Its translation is CASSDRDGQPQHF.

Many counts were recorded for this clonotype. The V gene is TRBV20-1, the J gene TRBJ1-2; D not certain. CDR3 length equals 15 residues. Trimming removed 1 base at V and 4 bases at J, with 16 bases between. CDR1 is DFQATT, CDR2 SNEGSKA, per germline (reference sequence). The CDR3 nucleotides read TGCAGTGCTAGAGGGGAGGCCCCGCGAATCTATGGCTACACCTTC. Its protein is CSARGEAPRIYGYTF.

The table lists this clonotype with many counts. The chain combines TRBV28 with TRBJ2-5, with 11 bases that match TRBD2. Per germline, CDR1 MDHEN and CDR2 SYDVKM. The V gene end was trimmed by 6 bases and the J gene end by 5 bases; junction bases not matched to a gene: 8. The CDR3 has 15 amino acids. The CDR3 sequence is CASRPLAGGPETQYF. The CDR3 DNA reads TGTGCCAGCAGACCATTAGCGGGGGGGCCTGAGACCCAGTACTTC. The variable domain in full, completed from reference TRBV28 and TRBJ2-5, reads DVKVTQSSRYLVKRTGEKVFLECVQDMDHENMFWYRQDPGLGLRLIYFSYDVKMKEKGDIPEGYSVSREKKERFSLILESASTNQTSMYLCASRPLAGGPETQYFGPGTRLLVL.

This clonotype came up many times. The chain has TRBV3-1 and TRBJ2-1; D unclear. V lost 5 bases, J lost 6 bases, and 11 bases lay in between. This CDR3 has 13 residues. The V gene's germline CDR1 is LGHDT and CDR2 YNNKEL (reference sequence). CDR3 region: CASSGSMVNEQFF. CDR3 coding DNA: TGTGCCAGCAGCGGCAGTATGGTCAATGAGCAGTTCTTC.

This clonotype was recorded many times. The V call is TRBV7-9, the J call TRBJ2-1; a possible D gene is TRBD2 (6 bases). CDR3 length: 14 amino acids. V shed 6 bases and J shed 2 bases, with 11 bases lying between them. Germline V CDR1 and CDR2: SEHNR, FQNEAQ (reference sequence). CDR3 amino acids: CASRVEGPYNEQFF. In DNA form, the CDR3 reads TGTGCCAGCAGGGTGGAGGGACCCTACAATGAGCAGTTCTTC. The whole variable domain, filled in from reference TRBV7-9 and TRBJ2-1, reads DTGVSQNPRHKITKRGQNVTFRCDPISEHNRLYWYRQTLGQGPEFLTYFQNEAQLEKSRLLSDRFSAERPKGSFSTLEIQRTEQGDSAMYLCASRVEGPYNEQFFGPGTRLTVL.

This clonotype was found many times. This rearrangement joins TRBV4-3 to TRBJ2-1; either TRBD1 or TRBD2 may fit D (6 bases each). Germline-derived CDR1 and CDR2 are LGHNA and YSLEER. V dropped 4 bases and J dropped 8 bases, with 24 bases sitting between them. The CDR3 covers 17 residues. CDR3 in DNA: TGCGCCAGCAGCCGGACGCGTGGAGGGGGGATCTTGGATGAGCAGTTCTTC. This translates into CASSRTRGGGILDEQFF.

This clonotype was recorded many times. The J gene is TRBJ2-1, the V gene TRBV29-1; a possible D gene is TRBD1 (6 bases). CDR3 length: 14 residues. Germline V gene lookup returns CDR1 SQVTM and CDR2 ANQGSEA. V was shortened by 6 bases and J by 3 bases, with 15 bases between the two germline ends. The chain's CDR3 is CSVSTGKIYNEQFF. The CDR3 coding sequence is TGCAGCGTAAGTACAGGGAAGATCTACAATGAGCAGTTCTTC.